What follows are 30 T cell receptor beta chains derived from one specimen sequenced in a study of early T cells in non-severe SARS-CoV-2 infection. TCRdb itself ran the 5' RACE reads through MiXCR, one entry per CDR3 protein. The data show around 63,000 distinct CDR3 sequences, 10% to 15% seen once. Sequenced material: whole blood. Receptors were obtained from an adult who was a healthcare worker with PCR-confirmed SARS-CoV-2 infection or an uninfected control (not recorded which).

This clonotype was seen repeatedly, ten times or more. The V call is TRBV6-1, the J call TRBJ2-7; no definite D call. The ends were cut back, 9 bases at V and 4 bases at J, with 16 bases in the middle. Germline V CDR1 and CDR2: MNHNS, SASEGT. The CDR3 consists of 13 residues. The CDR3 DNA reads TGTGCCAGGGCGCCGGCCTCTAAGTACGAGCAGTACTTC. This translates into CARAPASKYEQYF.

Only one count was recorded for this clonotype. V and J are TRBV13 and TRBJ2-7; D is unclear. Per the germline V gene, CDR1 is PRHDT and CDR2 is FYEKMQ (reference sequence). There are 13 residues in the CDR3. Trimming left V 5 bases short and J 0 bases short, with 8 bases between. CDR3 sequence reads: CASSPALSYEQYF. The CDR3 DNA is TGTGCCAGCAGCCCGGCCCTCTCCTACGAGCAGTACTTC.

This clonotype was counted at least ten times. The V call is TRBV6-1, the J call TRBJ2-2, with D tentatively TRBD2 (6 bases). V was clipped by 4 bases and J by 3 bases, with 12 bases between them. Germline V gene lookup returns CDR1 MNHNS and CDR2 SASEGT. The CDR3 spans 15 residues. The DNA for the CDR3 is TGTGCCAGCAGTGGGGGCGGAGGGGACACCGGGGAGCTGTTTTTT. Translation gives CASSGGGGDTGELFF.

This clonotype showed up many times. The chain combines TRBV9 with TRBJ1-1; perhaps TRBD1 as D (6 bases). The CDR3 is 14 amino acids. Germline CDR1 and CDR2: SGDLS and YYNGEE. The germline V and J ends were trimmed by 6 bases and 3 bases, with 15 bases remaining between them. Written as DNA, the CDR3 is TGTGCCAGCAATGGGGGGGCTCAAGACACTGAAGCTTTCTTT. Protein sequence: CASNGGAQDTEAFF.

V usage is TRBV5-6 and J usage is TRBJ2-7, with TRBD1 matching 7 bases. This CDR3 spans 15 amino acids. Germline CDR1 SGHDT, CDR2 YYEEEE. The trim removed 4 bases at V and 0 bases at J, leaving 7 bases unmatched. For the CDR3, the DNA is TGTGCCAGCAGCGACGGGACAGTCAGCTCCTACGAGCAGTACTTC. It is translated as CASSDGTVSSYEQYF. Full variable domain (missing parts from reference TRBV5-6 and TRBJ2-7): DAGVTQSPTHLIKTRGQQVTLRCSPKSGHDTVSWYQQALGQGPQFIFQYYEEEERQRGNFPDRFSGHQFPNYSSELNVNALLLGDSALYLCASSDGTVSSYEQYFGPGTRLTVT.

A few counts support this clonotype. The CDR3 sequence: CASSTGMNEQFF. CDR3 in DNA: TGTGCCAGCAGCACCGGGATGAATGAGCAGTTCTTC. The V gene is TRBV11-2, the J gene TRBJ2-1; perhaps TRBD2 as D (5 bases). The V gene lost 5 bases and the J gene lost 7 bases, with 9 bases spanning the gap. There are 12 residues in the CDR3. In germline, CDR1 is SGHAT, CDR2 FQNNGV.

V gene TRBV18 combines with J gene TRBJ2-7; D possibly uses TRBD1 or TRBD2 (5 bases each). V lost 4 bases and J 0 bases, leaving 16 bases between the germline ends. The germline CDR1 and CDR2 sequences are KGHSH and LQKENI. The CDR3 sequence is 16 residues long. This CDR3 is CASSHPGEGPSYEQYF. CDR3 sequence (DNA): TGTGCCAGCTCACACCCAGGAGAGGGACCCTCCTACGAGCAGTACTTC.

This clonotype was counted ten times or more. The J gene is TRBJ2-5, the V gene TRBV29-1; 8 bases map to TRBD2. The germline CDR1 and CDR2 sequences are SQVTM and ANQGSEA. The CDR3 is 14 residues long. V dropped 8 bases and J dropped 3; count of bases not matched to a gene: 11. The CDR3: CSSRGLAGKETQYF. The CDR3 bases are TGCAGCTCGAGGGGTTTAGCGGGAAAAGAGACCCAGTACTTC.

Comments on this clonotype: This may be a read error: a much more frequent sequence differs by one nucleotide. The rearrangement uses TRBV7-6 and TRBJ2-2; 12 nucleotides line up with TRBD1. Germline CDR1 and CDR2: SGHVS and FNYEAQ. This CDR3 is 15 amino acids long. The CDR3 loop is CAGSTGTGGAGELFF. CDR3 bases: TGTGCCGGCAGCACCGGGACAGGGGGCGCCGGGGAGCTGTTTTTT.

This clonotype was seen many times. The rearrangement uses TRBV20-1 and TRBJ1-5; D not resolved. The CDR3 contains 13 residues. Germline CDR1 is DFQATT and CDR2 is SNEGSKA (reference sequence). The V gene lost 5 bases and the J gene lost 0 bases, with 8 bases spanning the gap. The CDR3, as DNA: TGCAGTGCTGGGATCTTTAGCAATCAGCCCCAGCATTTT. It specifies CSAGIFSNQPQHF.

This clonotype was seen more than once but under ten times. The chain carries TRBV5-6 and TRBJ2-2, with 12 bases identical to TRBD2. Trimming cost V 4 bases and J 4 bases; bases outside gene matches: 5. From germline, CDR1 is SGHDT and CDR2 YYEEEE. This CDR3 region has 16 residues. The CDR3 sequence: CASSPSGGARTGELFF. CDR3 coding DNA: TGTGCCAGCAGCCCTAGCGGGGGGGCGCGCACCGGGGAGCTGTTTTTT.

This clonotype was observed at least ten times. The genes are TRBV3-1 and TRBJ2-7; perhaps D is TRBD1 or TRBD2 (5 bases each). V was clipped by 2 bases and J by 6 bases, with 11 bases between them. The germline gives CDR1 LGHDT, CDR2 YNNKEL (reference sequence). CDR3 length: 13 residues. Here the CDR3 DNA reads TGTGCCAGCAGCCAACTTGGGGGACGCGAGCAGTACTTC. This codes for CASSQLGGREQYF.

This clonotype was picked up many times. The V and J genes are TRBV19 and TRBJ2-2; D gene ambiguous. Trimming took 2 bases from V and 1 from J, leaving 11 bases between them. This CDR3 has 16 residues. CDR1 is LNHDA and CDR2 is SQIVND in the germline V gene (reference sequence). The CDR3 DNA follows: TGTGCCAGTAGTATAATCGGCCGACTGAACACCGGGGAGCTGTTTTTT. This gives the protein CASSIIGRLNTGELFF.

This clonotype occurred a few times. J is TRBJ2-1 and V is TRBV10-2, with 8 nucleotides matching TRBD2. Trimming took 0 bases from V and 2 from J; bases not matched to a gene: 3. CDR3 size: 16 residues. Germline V gene sequence: CDR1 WSHSY, CDR2 SAAADI. CDR3 loop: CASSESVSGTYNEQFF. The DNA of the CDR3 is TGCGCCAGCAGTGAGTCGGTTAGCGGGACCTACAATGAGCAGTTCTTC.

The chain joins TRBV6-2 or TRBV6-3 to TRBJ2-5, with 7 bases fitting TRBD1. The ends lost 2 bases at V and 5 bases at J; junction bases unmatched: 11. CDR1 MNHEY and CDR2 SVGEGT come from the germline V gene. This CDR3 comprises 16 residues. CDR3 residues: CASSYHLTGSDETQYF. The CDR3 nucleotides are TGTGCCAGCAGTTACCACCTGACAGGGAGCGATGAGACCCAGTACTTC.

This clonotype was counted ten times or more. The chain combines TRBV5-1 with TRBJ2-1; 7 bases are shared with TRBD2. Germline values: CDR1 SGHRS, CDR2 YFSETQ. The junction had 15 bases not matched to a gene; V was cut back by 4 bases and J by 5 bases. The CDR3 sequence is 17 residues long. The CDR3 DNA follows: TGCGCCAGCAGCCCACGTCCCGTTGAGGGAGGGAACAATGAGCAGTTCTTC. Amino acids: CASSPRPVEGGNNEQFF.

In its sample, this clonotype was seen many times. The chain uses TRBV20-1 and TRBJ2-2, with D tentatively TRBD1 (6 bases). Germline loops: CDR1 DFQATT, CDR2 SNEGSKA (reference sequence). V was shortened by 4 bases and J by 1 base, with 10 bases between the two germline ends. This CDR3 is 14 amino acids long. CDR3 nucleotides: TGCAGTGCTACCGGGACACTGAACACCGGGGAGCTGTTTTTT. Amino acids: CSATGTLNTGELFF.

Many counts were recorded for this clonotype. J is TRBJ1-5 and V is TRBV7-2; 10 bases line up with TRBD1. Germline trimming cut 2 bases from V and 6 bases from J; bases unmatched to any gene: 4. Germline CDR1 is SGHTA and CDR2 is FQGNSA. The CDR3 consists of 15 residues. The CDR3, as DNA: TGTGCCAGCAGCTTAAGGGACAGGGGACGTCAGCCCCAGCATTTT. Its translation: CASSLRDRGRQPQHF.

This clonotype has ten or more counts. The chain carries TRBV6-6 and TRBJ2-3; D could derive from TRBD1 or TRBD2 (5 bases each). Germline assignment: CDR1 MNHNY and CDR2 SVGAGI (reference sequence). The CDR3 consists of 14 residues. V lost 5 bases to trimming and J lost 5 bases, with 14 bases between them. The CDR3 spells CASSHGTDLDTQYF. The CDR3 bases are TGTGCCAGCAGTCACGGGACGGACCTAGATACGCAGTATTTT.

The chain is built from TRBV3-1 and TRBJ2-7, with 10 positions matching TRBD2. The V gene's germline CDR1 is LGHDT and CDR2 YNNKEL (reference sequence). The CDR3 has 16 amino acids. J lost 3 bases, V lost 3 bases, and 8 bases had no gene match. The CDR3 sequence is CASSHLSGGARYEQYF. The CDR3 DNA sequence: TGTGCCAGCAGCCATCTCAGCGGGGGGGCACGCTACGAGCAGTACTTC.

V usage is TRBV10-3 and J usage is TRBJ1-1, with TRBD1 as a possible D gene (6 bases). V lost 11 bases, J lost 5 bases, and 18 bases lay in between. This CDR3 is built from 13 residues. Germline lookup yields CDR1 ENHRY and CDR2 SYGVKD. The CDR3 DNA follows: TGTGCCGCCTCCGGGACACGGGATACTGAAGCTTTCTTT. This encodes CAASGTRDTEAFF.

This clonotype was seen ten or more times. This chain joins TRBV4-1 and TRBJ1-2, with D tentatively TRBD1 (6 bases). CDR1 is MGHRA, CDR2 YSYEKL, per germline. The CDR3 sequence is 16 residues long. V gave up 0 bases and J gave up 4 bases, with 15 bases separating them. This chain's CDR3 is CASSQDAGGGGYGYTF. CDR3 nucleotides: TGCGCCAGCAGCCAAGATGCGGGAGGAGGGGGCTATGGCTACACCTTC.

This clonotype was recorded at least ten times. The V call is TRBV10-3, the J call TRBJ1-6, with D unclear. Trimming cost V 8 bases and J 8 bases, with 13 bases left between them. This CDR3 comprises 13 residues. The germline V gene has CDR1 ENHRY and CDR2 SYGVKD. CDR3 coding DNA: TGTGCCATCCGCGAGAACCCTGATTCACCCCTCCACTTT. Amino acid sequence: CAIRENPDSPLHF.

The chain joins TRBV5-1 to TRBJ2-7, with D tentatively TRBD1 (5 bases). Germline CDR1 is SGHRS and CDR2 is YFSETQ. V was pared by 2 bases and J by 0 bases, with 12 bases between. The CDR3 runs to 15 residues. CDR3 in DNA: TGCGCCAGCAGCTTAAACAGGTTTAACTCCTACGAGCAGTACTTC. Its translation: CASSLNRFNSYEQYF.

This sequence joins TRBV7-2 and TRBJ2-1; a weak D match, TRBD2 (5 bases). The CDR3 runs 15 residues. Per germline, CDR1 SGHTA and CDR2 FQGNSA. V gave up 2 bases and J gave up 0 bases, with 8 bases separating them. The CDR3 loop reads CASSLRGLSYNEQFF. CDR3 bases: TGTGCCAGCAGCTTAAGAGGGCTCTCCTACAATGAGCAGTTCTTC.

The table lists this clonotype with many counts. V is TRBV20-1 and J is TRBJ2-4; perhaps D is TRBD1 or TRBD2 (5 bases each). V lost 4 bases and J 3 bases, leaving 13 bases between the germline ends. The CDR3 runs 14 residues. The V gene's germline CDR1 is DFQATT and CDR2 SNEGSKA (reference sequence). CDR3 sequence: CSAKGDVGKNIQYF. In nucleotides, the CDR3 is TGCAGTGCTAAAGGGGACGTCGGCAAAAACATTCAGTACTTC.

This clonotype appeared many times. The genes are TRBV3-1 and TRBJ1-1; 8 bases match TRBD1. The ends lost 1 base at V and 5 bases at J; junction bases unmatched: 6. CDR1 and CDR2 (germline): LGHDT, YNNKEL (reference sequence). The CDR3 totals 15 residues. The CDR3 nucleotides read TGTGCCAGCAGCCAAGTGGTGACAGGGGCGACTGAAGCTTTCTTT. The encoded protein is CASSQVVTGATEAFF.

This clonotype showed up many times. V and J are TRBV11-2 and TRBJ1-5; D possibly corresponds to TRBD1 (5 bases). Germline CDR1 SGHAT, CDR2 FQNNGV. This CDR3 has 15 amino acids. Trimming removed 4 bases from V and 2 bases from J, with 12 bases in between. Written as DNA, the CDR3 is TGTGCCAGCAGCTCGCAGGGCCGGGGCAATCAGCCCCAGCATTTT. It is translated as CASSSQGRGNQPQHF.

Ten or more counts support this clonotype. This sequence joins TRBV7-6 and TRBJ2-3; TRBD1 agrees at 7 bases. The length of the CDR3 is 14 residues. Germline V gene data show CDR1 as SGHVS and CDR2 as FNYEAQ. The J segment lost 4 bases and the V segment lost 5 bases, leaving 6 bases of the junction unmatched. The CDR3: CASSPGTVPDTQYF. The CDR3 DNA sequence: TGTGCCAGCAGCCCAGGGACAGTCCCAGATACGCAGTATTTT.

At least ten counts were recorded for this clonotype. The chain joins TRBV7-9 to TRBJ2-7; D may be TRBD1 or TRBD2 (5 bases each). Germline V CDR1 and CDR2: SEHNR, FQNEAQ (reference sequence). The CDR3 is 14 residues long. V dropped 3 bases and J dropped 4 bases, with 13 bases sitting between them. The DNA for the CDR3 is TGTGCCAGCAGCTTTTTAGGGACGGGTTACGAGCAGTACTTC. Encoded protein: CASSFLGTGYEQYF.